This T cell receptor beta chain stems from a study of T cell responses to AZD1222 COVID-19 vaccine. Broader study findings: In a largely white British group with more females than males, clonal diversity was possibly underestimated. The number of AZD1222 recipients seropositive at baseline was only six. Among spike-specific TCRs, nearly half reportedly target unmutated variant regions.

Worth noting for this clone: Its antigen is unidentified.

Germline-derived CDR1 and CDR2 are SGHDT and YYEEEE. There are 13 residues in the CDR3. The V end was cut by 4 bases, the J end by 5 bases, with 12 bases between. Repertoires were generated with immunoSEQ multiplex PCR, while TCRdb's copy carries only in-frame clones and drops some. The sample records approximately 90,000 clones, around 93% being singletons. This TCR derives from an adult in good health. This chain connects TRBV5-6 to TRBJ1-2, with a tentative D call TRBD1 (5 bases). The sample was peripheral blood, taken on day 0 of AZD1222 vaccination. This CDR3 reads CASSPRGGYGYTF. The CDR3 DNA is TGTGCCAGCAGCCCCCGGGGGGGGTATGGCTACACCTTC.